Below, 29 T cell receptor beta chains from the same sample are listed, as sequenced in a study of T cells in Graves' hyperthyroidism and ophthalmopathy. RNA transcripts provided the source from which TCR beta CDR3 regions were amplified. First-round RT-PCR of the TCR CDR3 relied on the HTBI primer set. One entry per CDR3 protein, called by TCRdb with MiXCR from the multiplex PCR reads. The sample has hundreds of thousands of distinct CDR3 sequences, about two fifths seen once. The source material was blood. The receptors come from a man aged 18 to 35 with Graves' hyperthyroidism.

The chain uses TRBV4-1 and TRBJ1-5; D is possibly TRBD1 (5 bases). Per the germline V gene, CDR1 is MGHRA and CDR2 is YSYEKL. The CDR3 contains 16 residues. V was clipped by 0 bases and J by 4 bases, with 13 bases between them. The CDR3 nucleotides are TGCGCCAGCAGCCAAGAAATATGGGGGGGGAATCAGCCCCAGCATTTT. Translated: CASSQEIWGGNQPQHF.

This chain joins TRBV7-8 and TRBJ1-2; 10 bases fit TRBD1. V lost 5 bases, J lost 8 bases, and 8 bases stayed unmatched. Germline assignment: CDR1 SGHVS and CDR2 FQNEAQ. This CDR3 is 14 amino acids long. The CDR3 nucleotides read TGTGCCAGCAGCCCACGACAGGGGGCGGGAGGCTACACCTTC. It is translated as CASSPRQGAGGYTF.

The J gene is TRBJ2-5, the V gene TRBV2, with 7 bases aligning to TRBD2. The CDR3 is 14 amino acids. J lost 2 bases, V lost 6 bases, and 6 bases had no gene match. The germline CDR1 and CDR2 sequences are SNHLY and FYNNEI. The CDR3 sequence is CASSRLAEQETQYF. The CDR3 DNA follows: TGTGCCAGCAGCCGCCTAGCGGAACAAGAGACCCAGTACTTC. The variable domain in full, completed from reference TRBV2 and TRBJ2-5, reads EPEVTQTPSHQVTQMGQEVILRCVPISNHLYFYWYRQILGQKVEFLVSFYNNEISEKSEIFDDQFSVERPDGSNFTLKIRSTKLEDSAMYFCASSRLAEQETQYFGPGTRLLVL.

This clonotype was recorded a few times. The gene calls are TRBV4-3 and TRBJ1-6, with no clear D. The CDR3 spans 15 residues. Per the germline V gene, CDR1 is LGHNA and CDR2 is YSLEER. The V and J ends lost 1 base and 5 bases respectively, with 9 bases between them. The DNA for the CDR3 is TGCGCCAGCAGCCAAGTGCTAAGTGATAATTCACCCCTCCACTTT. Its protein is CASSQVLSDNSPLHF.

This clonotype came up many times. This chain connects TRBV4-1 to TRBJ1-2; 8 nucleotides align to TRBD1. This CDR3 comprises 14 residues. V dropped 3 bases and J dropped 9; count of bases not matched to a gene: 9. Per the germline V gene, CDR1 is MGHRA and CDR2 is YSYEKL. CDR3 sequence: CASSHADRVDRYTF. CDR3 coding DNA: TGCGCCAGCAGCCATGCGGACAGGGTAGATCGCTACACCTTC.

The chain has TRBV20-1 and TRBJ1-6, with D possibly matching TRBD1 (5 bases). Germline V gene data show CDR1 as DFQATT and CDR2 as SNEGSKA (reference sequence). The CDR3 length is 17 residues. V gave up 0 bases and J gave up 4 bases, with 16 bases separating them. The CDR3 region is CSARDIGAASYNSPLHF. The CDR3 DNA follows: TGCAGTGCTAGAGATATAGGGGCAGCCTCTTATAATTCACCCCTCCACTTT.

There are many counts of this clonotype. The J gene is TRBJ2-5, the V gene TRBV6-5, with D perhaps TRBD1 (6 bases). The V gene's germline CDR1 is MNHEY and CDR2 SVGAGI. The ends were cut back, 6 bases at V and 4 bases at J, with 9 bases in the middle. The CDR3 consists of 12 residues. For the CDR3, the DNA is TGTGCCAGCAGATCACAGGGAGAGACCCAGTACTTC. Translation gives CASRSQGETQYF.

The chain combines TRBV4-3 with TRBJ1-6; no definite D call. V gave up 4 bases and J gave up 4 bases, with 14 bases separating them. The germline CDR1 and CDR2 sequences are LGHNA and YSLEER. This CDR3 region has 16 residues. Written as DNA, the CDR3 is TGCGCCAGCAGCCTGGCCTACGAAGTTTATAATTCACCCCTCCACTTT. This translates into CASSLAYEVYNSPLHF.

A few counts support this clonotype. The chain employs TRBV10-3 and TRBJ2-2; tentative D call: TRBD2 (5 bases). CDR3 size: 13 residues. Trimming removed 9 bases from V and 0 bases from J, with 8 bases in between. CDR1 and CDR2 (germline): ENHRY, SYGVKD. CDR3 residues: CAIAAANTGELFF. In DNA form, the CDR3 reads TGTGCCATAGCAGCGGCGAACACCGGGGAGCTGTTTTTT.

J is TRBJ1-1 and V is TRBV12-3 or TRBV12-4; 8 bases map to TRBD1. There are 14 residues in the CDR3. Unmatched junction bases numbered 4, after V lost 7 bases and J lost 0 bases. CDR3 sequence (DNA): TGTGCCAGCACGGGGACAGGTCTGAACACTGAAGCTTTCTTT. Residues: CASTGTGLNTEAFF.

This clonotype has just a few counts. J is TRBJ1-1 and V is TRBV14; possibly TRBD1 for D (5 bases). CDR3 length: 15 residues. CDR1 and CDR2 (germline): SGHDN, FVKESK. Trimming cost V 8 bases and J 0 bases, with 16 bases left between them. The CDR3 is CASQRGSSMNTEAFF. DNA of the CDR3: TGTGCCAGCCAGCGGGGCTCTTCCATGAACACTGAAGCTTTCTTT. The full variable domain, completed using reference TRBV14 and TRBJ1-1, is EAGVTQFPSHSVIEKGQTVTLRCDPISGHDNLYWYRRVMGKEIKFLLHFVKESKQDESGMPNNRFLAERTGGTYSTLKVQPAELEDSGVYFCASQRGSSMNTEAFFGQGTRLTVV.

The gene calls are TRBV2 and TRBJ1-1, with 8 bases identical to TRBD1. V dropped 7 bases and J dropped 3; count of bases not matched to a gene: 4. CDR3 length: 13 residues. Germline V lookup: CDR1 SNHLY, CDR2 FYNNEI. This CDR3 is CASILGQDTEAFF. CDR3 nucleotides: TGTGCCAGCATCCTGGGACAGGACACTGAAGCTTTCTTT.

This clonotype came up a few times. The chain joins TRBV13 to TRBJ2-5; 7 bases agree with TRBD2. From germline, CDR1 is PRHDT and CDR2 FYEKMQ (reference sequence). V dropped 0 bases and J dropped 3; count of bases not matched to a gene: 10. This CDR3 spans 17 amino acids. The DNA of the CDR3 is TGTGCCAGCAGCTTAGGCCTAAGGGCGGGGGAGGAAGAGACCCAGTACTTC. Residues: CASSLGLRAGEEETQYF.

This clonotype was observed a handful of times. The genes are TRBV27 and TRBJ2-6; 7 bases line up with TRBD1. Trimming took 7 bases from V and 0 from J; bases not matched to a gene: 6. In germline, CDR1 is MNHEY, CDR2 SMNVEV (reference sequence). There are 16 residues in the CDR3. CDR3 sequence: CASKRTGFSGANVLTF. For the CDR3, the DNA is TGTGCCAGCAAGCGGACAGGTTTCTCTGGGGCCAACGTCCTGACTTTC. Full variable domain (remainder filled in from reference TRBV27 and TRBJ2-6): EAQVTQNPRYLITVTGKKLTVTCSQNMNHEYMSWYRQDPGLGLRQIYYSMNVEVTDKGDVPEGYKVSRKEKRNFPLILESPSPNQTSLYFCASKRTGFSGANVLTFGAGSRLTVL.

Worth noting for this clonotype: One base away lies a much larger clone, so this may be a sequencing read error. The chain couples TRBV19 to TRBJ1-1; the D is unclear. Trimming stripped 1 base from V and 0 bases from J, with 12 bases between. CDR1 is LNHDA and CDR2 is SQIVND in the germline V gene (reference sequence). CDR3 length equals 16 residues. The CDR3 reads CASSIGPRSMNTEAFF. DNA of the CDR3: TGTGCCAGTAGTATAGGCCCGAGATCGATGAACACTGAAGCTTTCTTT.

This clonotype was detected many times. The V call is TRBV7-9, the J call TRBJ1-1, with unresolved D. The germline V gene encodes CDR1 SEHNR and CDR2 FQNEAQ (reference sequence). The V and J ends lost 1 base and 7 bases respectively, with 13 bases between them. The CDR3 length is 14 residues. Here the CDR3 DNA reads TGTGCCAGCAGCTTAGAAGCGGCATACGGTGAAGCTTTCTTT. This translates into CASSLEAAYGEAFF.

CDR3 coding DNA: TGTGCCAGCAGAGCGGAAGGGGGCCCTAATGAAAAACTGTTTTTT. Amino acid sequence: CASRAEGGPNEKLFF. The chain uses TRBV2 and TRBJ1-4; 7 positions agree with TRBD1. V dropped 6 bases and J dropped 3; count of bases not matched to a gene: 7. CDR1 is SNHLY, CDR2 FYNNEI, per germline. The length of the CDR3 is 15 residues.

Note on this clonotype: Mismatch with germline at one junction end may stem from a read error. The chain has TRBV7-8 and TRBJ1-3; no clear D. Germline V gene sequence: CDR1 SGHVS, CDR2 FQNEAQ. The CDR3 covers 16 residues. CDR3 amino acids: CGSSQVYGSSGNTIYF. CDR3 nucleotides: TGTGGCAGCAGCCAAGTTTACGGGAGCTCTGGAAACACCATATATTTT. The full variable domain, completed using reference TRBV7-8 and TRBJ1-3, is GAGVSQSPRYKVAKRGQDVALRCDPISGHVSLFWYQQALGQGPEFLTYFQNEAQLDKSGLPSDRFFAERPEGSVSTLKIQRTQQEDSAVYLCGSSQVYGSSGNTIYFGEGSWLTVV.

This clonotype was counted at least ten times. As DNA, the CDR3 is TGTGCCAGCAGCTCGACAGGGTCTGGGGACGAGCAGTACTTC. Translation: CASSSTGSGDEQYF. The J gene is TRBJ2-7, the V gene TRBV11-3; 7 nucleotides line up with TRBD1. Germline loops: CDR1 SGHNT, CDR2 YENEEA. The CDR3 sequence is 14 residues long. J lost 5 bases, V lost 4 bases, and 8 bases had no gene match.

This clonotype was recorded at least ten times. This chain joins TRBV10-3 and TRBJ2-5; TRBD1 matches 7 bases. The V gene's germline CDR1 is ENHRY and CDR2 SYGVKD. This CDR3 spans 14 amino acids. With 4 bases clipped from V and 5 bases from J, the junction kept 7 bases outside the gene matches. CDR3 residues: CAISVKGAWETQYF. As DNA, the CDR3 is TGTGCCATCAGTGTGAAGGGGGCATGGGAGACCCAGTACTTC.

The chain recombines TRBV6-5 with TRBJ1-4; D gene uncertain. The CDR3 sequence is 12 residues long. V shed 6 bases and J shed 7 bases, with 9 bases lying between them. Germline values: CDR1 MNHEY, CDR2 SVGAGI. CDR3 sequence: CASSPMAEKLFF. Written as DNA, the CDR3 is TGTGCCAGCAGCCCGATGGCTGAAAAACTGTTTTTT.

This clonotype was seen only once. Here the CDR3 reads CATAGSRAQPQHF. The CDR3 DNA reads TGTGCCACCGCAGGCTCGAGGGCCCAGCCCCAGCATTTT. The V and J genes are TRBV24-1 and TRBJ1-5; D ambiguous. The germline V gene has CDR1 KGHDR and CDR2 SFDVKD. V lost 9 bases and J 7 bases, leaving 15 bases between the germline ends. The CDR3 length is 13 residues.

With respect to this clonotype: A much larger clone lies a single base off, so this may be a read error. This rearrangement joins TRBV7-8 to TRBJ2-7, with 8 positions matching TRBD2. This CDR3 spans 14 amino acids. The V gene's germline CDR1 is SGHVS and CDR2 FQNEAQ. In DNA, the CDR3 is TGTGCCGGCAGCTCAGCGGGAGTCCCCTACGAGCAGTACTTC. Its protein product is CAGSSAGVPYEQYF.

J is TRBJ2-2 and V is TRBV7-8; D not certain. This CDR3 is 16 amino acids long. Trimming left V 2 bases short and J 2 bases short, with 12 bases between. The V gene's germline CDR1 is SGHVS and CDR2 FQNEAQ. CDR3 nucleotide sequence: TGTGCCAGCAGCTTACGCCGGGTCCTCAACACCGGGGAGCTGTTTTTT. It yields the protein CASSLRRVLNTGELFF.

V and J are TRBV7-2 and TRBJ1-4; D not certain. The V gene's germline CDR1 is SGHTA and CDR2 FQGNSA. V was cut by 6 bases and J by 0 bases, with 11 bases left in between. This CDR3 has 15 amino acids. CDR3 loop: CASRLLPATNEKLFF. DNA of the CDR3: TGTGCCAGCAGATTACTACCTGCAACTAATGAAAAACTGTTTTTT.

This clonotype has ten or more counts. The chain couples TRBV15 to TRBJ2-5; no reliable D call. Germline V CDR1 and CDR2: LNHNV, YYDKDF (reference sequence). The ends were cut back, 0 bases at V and 2 bases at J, with 4 bases in the middle. This CDR3 is 13 amino acids long. DNA for the CDR3: TGTGCCACCAGCAGAGACAGACAAGAGACCCAGTACTTC. Protein sequence: CATSRDRQETQYF.

This clonotype was observed at least ten times. The rearrangement joins TRBV29-1 to TRBJ2-7; TRBD2 matches 12 bases. V gave up 5 bases and J gave up 5 bases; unmatched junction bases: 10. Germline CDR1 reads SQVTM; CDR2 reads ANQGSEA. This CDR3 is built from 15 residues. The CDR3 region is CSVFATSGSGDEQYF. DNA of the CDR3: TGCAGCGTTTTTGCGACTAGCGGGAGTGGAGACGAGCAGTACTTC.

With regard to this clonotype: A far larger clone is just one base off, so this is likely a read error. CDR3 bases: TGCGCCGGCAGCCTCCAGGTCAACACTGAAGCTTTCTTT. Protein sequence: CAGSLQVNTEAFF. The rearrangement links TRBV5-1 to TRBJ1-1; no definite D call. The CDR3 has 13 amino acids. Germline CDR1 and CDR2: SGHRS and YFSETQ. The entire variable domain, with the rest obtained from reference TRBV5-1 and TRBJ1-1, is as follows: KAGVTQTPRYLIKTRGQQVTLSCSPISGHRSVSWYQQTPGQGLQFLFEYFSETQRNKGNFPGRFSGRQFSNSRSEMNVSTLELGDSALYLCAGSLQVNTEAFFGQGTRLTVV.

This clonotype was picked up a small number of times. The V call is TRBV14, the J call TRBJ2-7; D unresolved. V was trimmed by 0 bases and J by 1 base, leaving 13 bases between them. The CDR3 is made up of 16 amino acids. The germline gives CDR1 SGHDN, CDR2 FVKESK. The CDR3 coding sequence is TGTGCCAGCAGCCAAGATTGGAGACACAGTTCCTACGAGCAGTACTTC. Translating gives CASSQDWRHSSYEQYF.